Sequencing of this T cell receptor (beta chain) was carried out in a study of PD-1 blockade in classical Hodgkin lymphoma. Whole-study findings and limits: Exclusion was the outcome for patients who began nivolumab under 1 year after ASCT. Diversity in CD4+ TCRs, unlike that measured in CD8+ TCRs, had risen significantly by C4D1.

Produced via immunoSEQ multiplex PCR; TCRdb's table is partial and in-frame only. Counted here are 75,000 to 95,000 clones, 75% to 85% occurring once; the ten biggest clones make up about 17%. Notes on this clone: The antigen is undetermined. The sample holds other DNA sequences that translate to the same CDR3.

Time point indicated: cycle 4 day 1 (C4D1), after five to seven weeks of nivolumab. Brentuximab vedotin exposure varied, and every patient relapsed after autologous stem cell transplantation. Complete response, partial response or progressive disease constituted the best responses recorded. CDR3 size: 14 residues. Germline values: CDR1 SGHRS, CDR2 YFSETQ. V dropped 0 bases and J dropped 8 bases, with 12 bases sitting between them. This receptor was obtained from a human donor with classical Hodgkin lymphoma. This chain links TRBV5-1 with TRBJ2-1; perhaps TRBD2 as D (6 bases). This specimen was peripheral blood mononuclear cells (PBMCs), taken before the fourth cycle of nivolumab. In nucleotides, the CDR3 is TGCGCCAGCAGCTTGGGAGGGCCGGGGGATGAGCAGTTCTTC. The encoded protein is CASSLGGPGDEQFF.